The subject of this entry is one TCR beta chain. Only one count was recorded for this clone. The antigen it binds to is not known. No base quality information exists; no much larger clone differs at one position. The CDR3 regions of human TCRbeta chains were analyzed by immunosequencing. On the authors' methods: Repertoire TCRs were matched against a reference library of SARS-CoV-2-specific TCRs generated with the MIRA antigen-specificity platform. Breadth was defined as the fraction of unique TCRs that were SARS-CoV-2-associated, and depth was defined as the fraction of total T cells that were SARS-CoV-2-associated. Each spike-specific TCR was assigned to its reactive spike region and to a CD4 or CD8 class using the MIRA data. Log10-transformed breadth and depth values were compared by one-way ANOVA with Sidak's multiple comparisons tests. As stored in TCRdb, this immuneACCESS dataset retains in-frame rearrangements with V and J assigned. A fraction of the clones does not appear; measured against another copy, unresolved V genes explain less than half of the discrepancy, and the remainder lacks a known reason. The DNA was the basis for D and trimming; V, J and clone size are from that table. Within this sample are about 150,000 clones, with roughly 88% of them counted one time only. Clones ranked in the top ten supply around 2.2% of the sample.

This record belongs to a study of T cell responses to AZD1222 COVID-19 vaccine (dated by TCRdb to the early 2020s). Study-wide context: Because spike-specific TCR depth and breadth did not differ between the two schedules, AZD1222 recipients who got a second dose at roughly 4 weeks were pooled with those who got a second dose at roughly 12 weeks. A total of 233 trial participants underwent TCR sequencing, of whom 207 had received two doses of AZD1222 and 26 had received two doses of the MenACWY control vaccine. Trial participants were enrolled by age into subgroups of 18-55, 56-69 and 70-plus years, and around 140, 26 and 57 TCR-sequenced participants, respectively, were included in these subgroups.

The CDR3, cysteine through phenylalanine, is 18 amino acids long. Only CDR3 DNA is held: 54 bases, read in frame from base 1. Taken from the germline V gene, the CDR1 and CDR2 loops are LGHNA and YSLEER. The junction shows trimming of 0 bases on V and 6 bases on J, and the gene matches do not reach 14 bases of it. Broad study findings and their caveats: Participants were mostly white British, with more females than males. The authors suggested clonal diversity may have been underestimated. Because no day 14 peak-response samples were available, repertoires were characterized only after the peak T cell response. Nearly half of unique spike-specific TCRs reportedly recognized epitopes outside regions mutated in the B.1.351 and B.1.1.7 variants. The vaccine-associated CD4 TCRs covered the entire spike protein, and the dominant responses fell in regions 160-218 and 743-854. A significant rise in spike-specific TCR breadth and depth was observed after two AZD1222 doses relative to day 0 and relative to MenACWY recipients. Conclusions about previously exposed vaccinees were limited because only five to seven AZD1222 recipients were SARS-CoV-2 seropositive at baseline. The 56-69-year group was small, and its depth increase did not reach significance, likely because of low power.

Sample time point, as interpreted from the label and publication: baseline before first vaccination. The vaccinee samples were drawn from two UK trials, COV001 and COV002, one of which was a single-blind randomized controlled phase 2/3 trial testing AZD1222 (ChAdOx1 nCoV-19) in healthy adults. For TCRbeta chain sequencing, PBMC samples from trial participants were taken at day 0 and at day 28 after the second dose. The sequencing used peripheral blood, collected on day 0 of AZD1222 vaccination. The TCR originated in an adult in good health. Recombination linked TRBV4-3 to TRBJ1-2, and TRBD1 aligns with 9 junction nucleotides. The CDR3 region has the sequence CASSQDLIGTGPLDGYTF. The DNA sequence is given as TGCGCCAGCAGCCAAGATCTTATTGGGACAGGGCCCTTGGATGGCTACACCTTC.